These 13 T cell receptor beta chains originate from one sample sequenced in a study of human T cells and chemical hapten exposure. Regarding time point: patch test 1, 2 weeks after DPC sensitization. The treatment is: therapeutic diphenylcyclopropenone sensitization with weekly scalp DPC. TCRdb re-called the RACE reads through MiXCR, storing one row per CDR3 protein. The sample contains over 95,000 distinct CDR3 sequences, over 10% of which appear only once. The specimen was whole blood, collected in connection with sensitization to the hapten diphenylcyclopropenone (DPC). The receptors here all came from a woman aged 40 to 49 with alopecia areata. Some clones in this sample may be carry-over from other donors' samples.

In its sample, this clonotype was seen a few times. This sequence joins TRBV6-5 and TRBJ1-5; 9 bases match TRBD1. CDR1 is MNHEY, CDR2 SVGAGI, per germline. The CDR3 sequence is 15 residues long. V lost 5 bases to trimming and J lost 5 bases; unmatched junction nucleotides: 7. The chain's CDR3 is CASSRTGVLDQPQHF. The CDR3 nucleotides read TGTGCCAGCAGTCGGACAGGGGTACTTGATCAGCCCCAGCATTTT.

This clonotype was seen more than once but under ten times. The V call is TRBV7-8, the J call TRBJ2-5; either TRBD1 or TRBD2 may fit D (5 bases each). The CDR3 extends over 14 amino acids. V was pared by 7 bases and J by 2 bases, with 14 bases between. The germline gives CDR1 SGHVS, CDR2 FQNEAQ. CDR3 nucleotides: TGTGCCAGCAACCAGGGACCCATACAAGAGACCCAGTACTTC. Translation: CASNQGPIQETQYF.

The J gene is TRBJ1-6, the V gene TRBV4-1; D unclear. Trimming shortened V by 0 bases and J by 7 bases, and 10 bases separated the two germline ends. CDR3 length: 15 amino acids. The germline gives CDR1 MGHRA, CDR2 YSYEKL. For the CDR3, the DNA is TGCGCCAGCAGCCAAGAGGAGGGCCGAAATTCACCCCTCCACTTT. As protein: CASSQEEGRNSPLHF.

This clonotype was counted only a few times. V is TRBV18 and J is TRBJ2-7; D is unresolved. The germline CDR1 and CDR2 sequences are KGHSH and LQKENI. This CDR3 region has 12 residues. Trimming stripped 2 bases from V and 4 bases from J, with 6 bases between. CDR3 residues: CASSPSEYEQYF. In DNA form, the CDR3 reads TGTGCCAGCTCACCATCAGAATACGAGCAGTACTTC.

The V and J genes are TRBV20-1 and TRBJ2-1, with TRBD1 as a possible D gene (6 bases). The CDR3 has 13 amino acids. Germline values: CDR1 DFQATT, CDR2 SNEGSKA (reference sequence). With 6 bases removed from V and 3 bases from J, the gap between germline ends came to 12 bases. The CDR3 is CSANKGDYNEQFF. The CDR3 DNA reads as TGCAGTGCCAACAAGGGGGACTACAATGAGCAGTTCTTC.

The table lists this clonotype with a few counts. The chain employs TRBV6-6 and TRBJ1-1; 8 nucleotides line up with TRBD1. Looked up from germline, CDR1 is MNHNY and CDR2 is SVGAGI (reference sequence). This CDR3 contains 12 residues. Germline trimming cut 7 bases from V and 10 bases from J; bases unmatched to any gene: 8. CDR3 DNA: TGTGCCAGCACCCCGTCCGGGACAGGAGCTTTCTTT. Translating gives CASTPSGTGAFF.

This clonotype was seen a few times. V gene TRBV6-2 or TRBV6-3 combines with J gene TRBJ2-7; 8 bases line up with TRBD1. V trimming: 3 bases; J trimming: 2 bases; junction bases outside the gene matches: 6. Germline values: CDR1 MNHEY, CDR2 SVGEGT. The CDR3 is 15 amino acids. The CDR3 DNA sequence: TGTGCCAGCAGTTATAATTACAGGGGGACCTACGAGCAGTACTTC. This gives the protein CASSYNYRGTYEQYF.

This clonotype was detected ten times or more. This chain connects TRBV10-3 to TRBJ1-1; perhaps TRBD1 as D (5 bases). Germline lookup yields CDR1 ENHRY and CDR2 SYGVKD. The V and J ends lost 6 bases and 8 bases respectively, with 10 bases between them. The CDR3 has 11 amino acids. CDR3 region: CAIREDREAFF. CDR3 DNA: TGTGCCATCAGGGAAGACAGAGAAGCTTTCTTT.

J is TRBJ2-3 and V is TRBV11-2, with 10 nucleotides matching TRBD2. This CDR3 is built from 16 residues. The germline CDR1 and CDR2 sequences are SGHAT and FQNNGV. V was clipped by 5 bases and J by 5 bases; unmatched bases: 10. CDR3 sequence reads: CASSARLAGEVDTQYF. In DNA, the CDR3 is TGTGCCAGCAGCGCCCGGCTAGCGGGAGAGGTAGATACGCAGTATTTT.

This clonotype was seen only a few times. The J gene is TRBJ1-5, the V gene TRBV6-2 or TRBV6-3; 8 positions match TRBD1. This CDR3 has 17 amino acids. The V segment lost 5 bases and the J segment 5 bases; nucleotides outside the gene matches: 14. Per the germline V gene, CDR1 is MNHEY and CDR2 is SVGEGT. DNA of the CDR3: TGTGCCAGCAGTGTCTACAGGGGGTCTGCCTCTTATCAGCCCCAGCATTTT. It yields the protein CASSVYRGSASYQPQHF.

Here the CDR3 reads CAAGGQNIQYF. CDR3 nucleotides: TGTGCGGCGGGAGGTCAAAACATTCAGTACTTC. The V call is TRBV3-1, the J call TRBJ2-4; 8 bases align to TRBD2. The CDR3 has 11 residues. Germline CDR1 is LGHDT and CDR2 is YNNKEL (reference sequence). The full variable domain, rest sourced from reference TRBV3-1 and TRBJ2-4, is DTAVSQTPKYLVTQMGNDKSIKCEQNLGHDTMYWYKQDSKKFLKIMFSYNNKELIINETVPNRFSPKSPDKAHLNLHINSLELGDSAVYFCAAGGQNIQYFGAGTRLSVL.

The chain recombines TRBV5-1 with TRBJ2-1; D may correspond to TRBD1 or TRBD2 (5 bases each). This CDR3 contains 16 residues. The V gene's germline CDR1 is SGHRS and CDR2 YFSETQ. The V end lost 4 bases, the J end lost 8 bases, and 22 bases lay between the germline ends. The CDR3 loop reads CASSIVGGILRDEQFF. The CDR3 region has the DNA TGCGCCAGCAGCATCGTTGGGGGAATCCTAAGGGATGAGCAGTTCTTC.

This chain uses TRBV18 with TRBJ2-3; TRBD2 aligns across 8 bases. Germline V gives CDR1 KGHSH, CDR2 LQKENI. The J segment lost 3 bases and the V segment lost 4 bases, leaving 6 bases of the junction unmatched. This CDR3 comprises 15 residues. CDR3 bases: TGTGCCAGCTCACGGCCGGGACTAGGGACAGATACGCAGTATTTT. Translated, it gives CASSRPGLGTDTQYF.